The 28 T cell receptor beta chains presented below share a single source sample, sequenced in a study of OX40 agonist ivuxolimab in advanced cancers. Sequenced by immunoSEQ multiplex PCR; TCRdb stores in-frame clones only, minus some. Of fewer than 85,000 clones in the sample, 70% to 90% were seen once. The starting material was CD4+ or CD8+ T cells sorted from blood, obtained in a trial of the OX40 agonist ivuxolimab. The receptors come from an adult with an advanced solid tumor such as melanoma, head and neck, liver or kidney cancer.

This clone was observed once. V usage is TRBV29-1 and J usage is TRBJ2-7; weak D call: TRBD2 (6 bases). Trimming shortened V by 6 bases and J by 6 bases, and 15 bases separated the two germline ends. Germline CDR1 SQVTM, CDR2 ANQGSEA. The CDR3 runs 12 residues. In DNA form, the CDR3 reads TGCAGCGTCAGGGAGGTGAACGTCGAGCAGTACTTC. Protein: CSVREVNVEQYF.

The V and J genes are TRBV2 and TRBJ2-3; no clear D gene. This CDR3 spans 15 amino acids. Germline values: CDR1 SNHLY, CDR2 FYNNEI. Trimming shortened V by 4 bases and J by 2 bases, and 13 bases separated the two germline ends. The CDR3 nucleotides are TGTGCCAGCAGTGCCGTAGGACCAATCACAGATACGCAGTATTTT. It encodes CASSAVGPITDTQYF.

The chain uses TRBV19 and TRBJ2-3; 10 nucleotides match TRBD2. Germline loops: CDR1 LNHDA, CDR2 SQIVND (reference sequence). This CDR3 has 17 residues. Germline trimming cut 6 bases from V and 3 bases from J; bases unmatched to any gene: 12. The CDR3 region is CASSRERGGVGTDTQYF. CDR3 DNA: TGTGCCAGTAGCCGAGAGCGGGGGGGCGTTGGGACAGATACGCAGTATTTT.

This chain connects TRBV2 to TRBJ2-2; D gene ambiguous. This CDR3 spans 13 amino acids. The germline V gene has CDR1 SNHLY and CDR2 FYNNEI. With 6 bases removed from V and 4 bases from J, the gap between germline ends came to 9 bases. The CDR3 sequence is CASSSSFTGELFF. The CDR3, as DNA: TGTGCCAGCAGCAGCAGCTTCACCGGGGAGCTGTTTTTT.

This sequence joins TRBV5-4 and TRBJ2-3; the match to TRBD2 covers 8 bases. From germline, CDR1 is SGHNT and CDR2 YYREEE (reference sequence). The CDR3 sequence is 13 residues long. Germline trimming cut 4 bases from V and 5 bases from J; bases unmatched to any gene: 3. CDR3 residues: CASSHRGGDTQYF. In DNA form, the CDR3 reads TGTGCCAGCAGCCACCGGGGGGGAGATACGCAGTATTTT.

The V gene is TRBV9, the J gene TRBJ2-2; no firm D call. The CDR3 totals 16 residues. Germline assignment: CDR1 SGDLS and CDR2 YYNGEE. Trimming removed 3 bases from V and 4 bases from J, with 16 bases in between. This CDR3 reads CASSARLDLGTGELFF. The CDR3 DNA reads TGTGCCAGCAGCGCCCGACTCGATCTCGGCACCGGGGAGCTGTTTTTT. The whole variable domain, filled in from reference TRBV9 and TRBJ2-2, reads DSGVTQTPKHLITATGQRVTLRCSPRSGDLSVYWYQQSLDQGLQFLIQYYNGEERAKGNILERFSAQQFPDLHSELNLSSLELGDSALYFCASSARLDLGTGELFFGEGSRLTVL.

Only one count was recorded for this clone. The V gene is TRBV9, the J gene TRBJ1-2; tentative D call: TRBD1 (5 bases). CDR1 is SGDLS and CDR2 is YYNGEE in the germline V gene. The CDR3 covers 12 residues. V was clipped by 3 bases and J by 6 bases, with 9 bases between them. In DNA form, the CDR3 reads TGTGCCAGCAGCGAGTCGGGGGATGGCTACACCTTC. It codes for CASSESGDGYTF.

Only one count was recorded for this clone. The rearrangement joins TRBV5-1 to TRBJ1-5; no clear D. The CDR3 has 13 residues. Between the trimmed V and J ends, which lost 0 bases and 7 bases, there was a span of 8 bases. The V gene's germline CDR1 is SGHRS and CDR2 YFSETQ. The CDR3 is CASSLVLGQPQHF. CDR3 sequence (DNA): TGCGCCAGCAGCTTGGTGTTGGGACAGCCCCAGCATTTT. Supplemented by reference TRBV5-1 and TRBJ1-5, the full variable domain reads KAGVTQTPRYLIKTRGQQVTLSCSPISGHRSVSWYQQTPGQGLQFLFEYFSETQRNKGNFPGRFSGRQFSNSRSEMNVSTLELGDSALYLCASSLVLGQPQHFGDGTRLSIL.

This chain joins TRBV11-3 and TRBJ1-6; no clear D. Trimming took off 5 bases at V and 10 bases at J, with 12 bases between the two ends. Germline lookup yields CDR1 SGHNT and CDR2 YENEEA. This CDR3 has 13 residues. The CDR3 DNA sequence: TGTGCCAGCAGCGGAGGCAGAGGGTCACCCCTCCACTTT. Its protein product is CASSGGRGSPLHF. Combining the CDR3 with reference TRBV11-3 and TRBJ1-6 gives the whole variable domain EAGVVQSPRYKIIEKKQPVAFWCNPISGHNTLYWYLQNLGQGPELLIRYENEEAVDDSQLPKDRFSAERLKGVDSTLKIQPAELGDSAVYLCASSGGRGSPLHFGNGTRLTVT.

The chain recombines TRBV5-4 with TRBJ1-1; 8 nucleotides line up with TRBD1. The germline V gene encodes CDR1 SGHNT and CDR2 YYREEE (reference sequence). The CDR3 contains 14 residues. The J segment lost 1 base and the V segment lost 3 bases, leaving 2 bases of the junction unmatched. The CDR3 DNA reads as TGTGCCAGCAGCTGGGGGACAGGGAACACTGAAGCTTTCTTT. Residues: CASSWGTGNTEAFF.

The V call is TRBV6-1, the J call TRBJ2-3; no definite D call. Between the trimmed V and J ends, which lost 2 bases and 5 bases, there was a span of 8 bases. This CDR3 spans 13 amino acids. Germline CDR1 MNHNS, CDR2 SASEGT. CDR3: CASSENYLDTQYF. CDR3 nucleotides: TGTGCCAGCAGTGAAAACTACCTAGATACGCAGTATTTT.

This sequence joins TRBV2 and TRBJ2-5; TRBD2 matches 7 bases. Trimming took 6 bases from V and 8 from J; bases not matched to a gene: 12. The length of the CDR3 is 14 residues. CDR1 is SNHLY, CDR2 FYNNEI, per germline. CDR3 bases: TGTGCCAGCAGCTCGGGTACCCGGGGGGAAACCCAGTACTTC. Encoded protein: CASSSGTRGETQYF. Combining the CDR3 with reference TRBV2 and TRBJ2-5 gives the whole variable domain EPEVTQTPSHQVTQMGQEVILRCVPISNHLYFYWYRQILGQKVEFLVSFYNNEISEKSEIFDDQFSVERPDGSNFTLKIRSTKLEDSAMYFCASSSGTRGETQYFGPGTRLLVL.

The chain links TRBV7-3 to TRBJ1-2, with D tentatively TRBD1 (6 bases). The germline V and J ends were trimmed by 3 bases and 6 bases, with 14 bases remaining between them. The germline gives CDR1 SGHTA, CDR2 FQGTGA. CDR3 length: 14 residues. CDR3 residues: CASSLDVHRDGYTF. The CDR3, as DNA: TGTGCCAGCAGCTTGGACGTTCACAGGGATGGCTACACCTTC.

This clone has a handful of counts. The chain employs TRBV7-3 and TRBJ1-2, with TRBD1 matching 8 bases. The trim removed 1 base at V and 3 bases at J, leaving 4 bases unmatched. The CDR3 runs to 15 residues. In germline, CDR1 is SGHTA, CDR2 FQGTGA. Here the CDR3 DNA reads TGTGCCAGCAGCTTAATGGCAGGGGGCGACTATGGCTACACCTTC. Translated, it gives CASSLMAGGDYGYTF.

The CDR3 spells CASSLAGTLNTEAFF. In DNA form, the CDR3 reads TGTGCCAGCAGCTTGGCCGGGACCTTGAACACTGAAGCTTTCTTT. The V gene is TRBV5-4, the J gene TRBJ1-1; a possible D gene is TRBD1 (5 bases). Germline V gives CDR1 SGHNT, CDR2 YYREEE (reference sequence). V lost 0 bases and J 0 bases, leaving 9 bases between the germline ends. The CDR3 loop spans 15 amino acids. The full variable domain, with the rest looked up from reference TRBV5-4 and TRBJ1-1, is ETGVTQSPTHLIKTRGQQVTLRCSSQSGHNTVSWYQQALGQGPQFIFQYYREEENGRGNFPPRFSGLQFPNYSSELNVNALELDDSALYLCASSLAGTLNTEAFFGQGTRLTVV.

The CDR3 protein is CASSLMSRDTEAFF. The CDR3, as DNA: TGCGCCAGCAGCTTGATGTCCAGGGACACTGAAGCTTTCTTT. The chain carries TRBV5-1 and TRBJ1-1, with D perhaps matching TRBD1 (5 bases). V was pared by 1 base and J by 3 bases, with 10 bases between. The germline V gene encodes CDR1 SGHRS and CDR2 YFSETQ. This CDR3 is 14 amino acids long. Based on the CDR3 plus reference TRBV5-1 and TRBJ1-1, the full variable domain is KAGVTQTPRYLIKTRGQQVTLSCSPISGHRSVSWYQQTPGQGLQFLFEYFSETQRNKGNFPGRFSGRQFSNSRSEMNVSTLELGDSALYLCASSLMSRDTEAFFGQGTRLTVV.

The CDR3 loop is CASSTSGTAGLTQYF. The CDR3 DNA is TGCGCCAGCAGCACGTCCGGGACCGCGGGGCTTACGCAGTATTTT. The gene calls are TRBV5-1 and TRBJ2-3; possibly TRBD2 for D (6 bases). The CDR3 has 15 residues. CDR1 is SGHRS, CDR2 YFSETQ, per germline. V lost 4 bases and J lost 8, with 20 bases in between.

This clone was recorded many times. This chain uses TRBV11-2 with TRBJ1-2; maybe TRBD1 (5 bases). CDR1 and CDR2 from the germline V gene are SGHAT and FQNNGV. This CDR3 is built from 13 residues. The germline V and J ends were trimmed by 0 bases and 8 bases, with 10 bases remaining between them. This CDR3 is CASSLEPGSGYTF. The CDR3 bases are TGTGCCAGCAGCTTAGAACCAGGGTCAGGCTACACCTTC.

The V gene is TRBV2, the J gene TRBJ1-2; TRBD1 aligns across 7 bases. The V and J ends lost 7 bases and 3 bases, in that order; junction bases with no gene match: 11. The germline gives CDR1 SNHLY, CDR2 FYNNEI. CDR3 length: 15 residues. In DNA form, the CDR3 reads TGTGCCAGCACTCCTAGACAGGGTGTTGACTATGGCTACACCTTC. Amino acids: CASTPRQGVDYGYTF.

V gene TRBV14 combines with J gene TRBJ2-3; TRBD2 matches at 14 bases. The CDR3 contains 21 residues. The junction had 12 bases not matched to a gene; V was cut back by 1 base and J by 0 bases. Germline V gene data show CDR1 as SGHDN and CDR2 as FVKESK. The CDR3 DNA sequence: TGTGCCAGCAGCCAAGTCCTCGGGAGGACTAGCGGGGGGCTTAGCACAGATACGCAGTATTTT. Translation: CASSQVLGRTSGGLSTDTQYF. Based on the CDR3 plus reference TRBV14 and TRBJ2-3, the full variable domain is EAGVTQFPSHSVIEKGQTVTLRCDPISGHDNLYWYRRVMGKEIKFLLHFVKESKQDESGMPNNRFLAERTGGTYSTLKVQPAELEDSGVYFCASSQVLGRTSGGLSTDTQYFGPGTRLTVL.

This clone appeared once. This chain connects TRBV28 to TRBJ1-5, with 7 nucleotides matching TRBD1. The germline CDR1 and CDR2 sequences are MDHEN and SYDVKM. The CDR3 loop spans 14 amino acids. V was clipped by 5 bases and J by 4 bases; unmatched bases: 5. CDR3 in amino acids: CASSRGGANQPQHF. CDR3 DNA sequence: TGTGCCAGCAGTCGAGGGGGCGCGAATCAGCCCCAGCATTTT.

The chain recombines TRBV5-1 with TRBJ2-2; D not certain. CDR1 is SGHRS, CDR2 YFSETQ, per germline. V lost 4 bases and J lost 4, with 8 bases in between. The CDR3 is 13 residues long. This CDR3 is CASSPTPTGELFF. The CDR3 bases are TGCGCCAGCAGCCCCACCCCCACCGGGGAGCTGTTTTTT.

As DNA, the CDR3 is TGTGCCAGTAAGTGGCGGGGGGACTACAATGAGCAGTTCTTC. Translating it yields CASKWRGDYNEQFF. The V call is TRBV19, the J call TRBJ2-1, with 8 bases fitting TRBD2. Losses at the gene ends were 7 bases for V and 3 bases for J; bases not matched to a gene: 5. Germline V CDR1 and CDR2: LNHDA, SQIVND (reference sequence). The CDR3 is 14 residues long.

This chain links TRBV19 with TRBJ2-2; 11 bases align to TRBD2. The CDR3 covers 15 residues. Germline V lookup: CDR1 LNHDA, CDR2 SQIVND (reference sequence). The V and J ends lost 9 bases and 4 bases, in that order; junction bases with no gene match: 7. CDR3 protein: CASGSGGAITGELFF. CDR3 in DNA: TGTGCCAGCGGTAGCGGGGGGGCAATCACCGGGGAGCTGTTTTTT. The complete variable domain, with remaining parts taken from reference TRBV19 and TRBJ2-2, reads DGGITQSPKYLFRKEGQNVTLSCEQNLNHDAMYWYRQDPGQGLRLIYYSQIVNDFQKGDIAEGYSVSREKKESFPLTVTSAQKNPTAFYLCASGSGGAITGELFFGEGSRLTVL.

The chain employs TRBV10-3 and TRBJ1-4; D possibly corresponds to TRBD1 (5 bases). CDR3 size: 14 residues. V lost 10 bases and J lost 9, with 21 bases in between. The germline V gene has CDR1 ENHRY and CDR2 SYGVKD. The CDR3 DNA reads TGTGCCACCGCGTCTACAGGAGGGGTTCAAAAACTGTTTTTT. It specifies CATASTGGVQKLFF.

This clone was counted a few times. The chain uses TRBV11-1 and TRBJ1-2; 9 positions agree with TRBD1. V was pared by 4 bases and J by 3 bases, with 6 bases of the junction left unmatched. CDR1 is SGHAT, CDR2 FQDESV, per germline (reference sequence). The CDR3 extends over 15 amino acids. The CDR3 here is CASSSTGGSYYGYTF. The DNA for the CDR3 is TGTGCCAGCAGCTCAACAGGGGGCTCTTACTATGGCTACACCTTC.

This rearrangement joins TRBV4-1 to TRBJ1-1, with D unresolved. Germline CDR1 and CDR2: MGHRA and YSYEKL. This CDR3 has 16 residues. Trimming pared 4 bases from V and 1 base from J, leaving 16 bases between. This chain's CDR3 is CASSPFLTTPNTEAFF. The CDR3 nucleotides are TGCGCCAGCAGCCCCTTTCTGACAACCCCGAACACTGAAGCTTTCTTT.

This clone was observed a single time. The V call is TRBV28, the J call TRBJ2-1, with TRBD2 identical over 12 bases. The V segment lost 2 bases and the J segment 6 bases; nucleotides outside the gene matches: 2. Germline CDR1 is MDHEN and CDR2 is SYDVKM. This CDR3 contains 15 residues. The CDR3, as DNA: TGTGCCAGCAGTTTACTAGCGGGGGGGCTCAATGAGCAGTTCTTC. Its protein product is CASSLLAGGLNEQFF.